This record concerns one TCR beta chain sequence. The data stem from a study of blood T cell repertoires in COVID-19. Turning to the study itself: Italy, Spain and the United States were the sources of the convalescent and acute COVID-19 samples. From T cells, B-cell-depleted T cells, or PBMCs came the material, which was cDNA or gDNA.

Trimming stripped 0 bases from V and 2 bases from J, with 11 bases between. The germline gives CDR1 SGHVS, CDR2 FNYEAQ. The CDR3 loop spans 17 amino acids. Authors' methods: Using reference gene primer amplification, nucleated cell counts were estimated. TCRdb's copy holds only in-frame clones and misses some; the assay was immunoSEQ multiplex PCR. The V and J calls and clone size are taken from that table; D and trimming were inferred from the DNA. The sample yields approximately 250,000 clones, approximately 82% seen once. The sequenced sample consisted of peripheral blood. This TCR derives from a man in his fifties or sixties who had recovered from COVID-19. The rearrangement uses TRBV7-6 and TRBJ1-6; no reliable D call. In DNA, the CDR3 is TGTGCCAGCAGCTTAGCGTCAGTGGGCACCTATAATTCACCCCTCCACTTT. This sequence encodes CASSLASVGTYNSPLHF.